Listed below are T cell receptor beta chains from one sample, sequenced in a study of shared clonotypes between healthy human individuals. The table came from immunoSEQ multiplex PCR; TCRdb's copy has only in-frame clones and leaves some out. The sample shows some 2,500,000 clones, more than 85% of them seen only once. Input material: naive CD4+ T cells from PBMCs. These receptors all come from a man between 18 and 29 years old in good health. Some clones in this sample may be carry-over from other donors' samples. Both conserved end residues are part of each CDR3. A D gene is named only where the DNA matches it firmly. A clone size is listed for some rows: how often the clone was seen (once, few, many), or a class if it is expanded.

18	-	TRBV7-6	TRBJ1-1	-	TGTGCCAGCAGCTTAGTAGTTAGTATACAGGGTGATAGCACTGAAGCTTTCTTT	CASSLVVSIQGDSTEAFF
15	-	TRBV6-1	TRBJ2-4	-	TGTGCCAGCAGTCCCCGGGAGCTTGCCAAAAACATTCAGTACTTC	CASSPRELAKNIQYF
18	TRBD1	TRBV5-1	TRBJ2-7	-	TGCGCCAGCAGCTTGGATCCTACAGGGGGCCTAGACCCCTACGAGCAGTACTTC	CASSLDPTGGLDPYEQYF
17	-	TRBV28	TRBJ2-1	-	TGTGCCAGCAGTTTCACTTCTGGTAGCGGACTTTACAATGAGCAGTTCTTC	CASSFTSGSGLYNEQFF
14	TRBD1	TRBV10-1	TRBJ2-3	-	TGCGCCAGCAGTGTTGACAGGGACACAGATACGCAGTATTTT	CASSVDRDTDTQYF
13	TRBD2	TRBV2	TRBJ2-7	-	TGTGCCAGCAGTGCTCAGGGAGGGTACGAGCAGTACTTC	CASSAQGGYEQYF
16	TRBD2	TRBV5-1	TRBJ2-5	-	TGCGCCAGCAGCGGCGGGACTAGCGGGGTCGCTGAGACCCAGTACTTC	CASSGGTSGVAETQYF
16	-	TRBV7-8	TRBJ1-6	-	TGTGCCAGCAGCCCCCGGTTAGAGGGAGAGGGTTCACCCCTCCACTTT	CASSPRLEGEGSPLHF
15	TRBD1	TRBV5-6	TRBJ2-1	once	TGTGCCAGCAGCTATGGAGCAGGGGGATTCAATGAGCAGTTCTTC	CASSYGAGGFNEQFF
16	TRBD2	TRBV30	TRBJ2-2	-	TGTGCCTGGGTGCCCCGGCTAGCGGCTGACACCGGGGAGCTGTTTTTT	CAWVPRLAADTGELFF
14	-	TRBV5-8	TRBJ1-6	-	TGTGCCAGCAGCTTGGCCGGTGGGGCCTCACCCCTCCACTTT	CASSLAGGASPLHF
15	TRBD1	TRBV6-1	TRBJ1-2	-	TGTGCCAGCAGCGAAACAGGACAGGGGAGCTATGGCTACACCTTC	CASSETGQGSYGYTF
14	-	TRBV7-9	TRBJ1-5	-	TGTGCCAGCAGCTTAGGATGGGGCGCCGGGCCCCAGCATTTT	CASSLGWGAGPQHF
14	TRBD2	TRBV30	TRBJ2-3	-	TGTGCCTACAACTTGGGACTAGCGGGGGTTACGCAGTATTTT	CAYNLGLAGVTQYF
18	-	TRBV21-1	TRBJ2-7	-	TGTGCCAGCAGCAAAGAAGTAGCACGGGACAGGGGGCATAGCGAGCAGTACTTC	CASSKEVARDRGHSEQYF
14	-	TRBV6-1	TRBJ1-3	-	TGTGCCAGCAGTGATCGGGTCTCTGGAAACACCATATATTTT	CASSDRVSGNTIYF
14	-	TRBV18	TRBJ2-5	-	TGTGCCAGCAAACCAACCAGACAGGTAGAGACCCAGTACTTC	CASKPTRQVETQYF